The sequence of this T cell receptor (beta chain) was determined in a study of blood T cell repertoires in COVID-19. Study background: PBMCs, B-cell-depleted T cells, or T cells were the source of the cDNA or gDNA that made up the material.

CDR1 and CDR2 from the germline V gene are SNHLY and FYNNEI. This CDR3 spans 12 amino acids. Between the trimmed V and J ends, which lost 1 base and 6 bases, there was a span of 6 bases. In the original processing: Amplification from reference gene primers served as the basis for estimated nucleated cell counts. The data were produced by immunoSEQ multiplex PCR, yet TCRdb's version contains in-frame clones alone and is incomplete. For V, J and clone size, that table is used; D and trimming come from the DNA. The repertoire includes fewer than 100,000 clones, 70% to 90% of them detected once, and 4% to 5.5% sits in the top ten.

The J gene is TRBJ1-2, the V gene TRBV2; D remains ambiguous. What was sequenced was peripheral blood. The TCR comes from a man aged 65 to 85 with acute or convalescent COVID-19. The CDR3 protein is CASSEGNNGYTF. The CDR3 DNA reads TGTGCCAGCAGTGAAGGAAACAATGGCTACACCTTC.